The 24 T cell receptor beta chains given below trace back to one sample, sequenced in a study of blood T cell repertoires in COVID-19. Clones were sequenced by immunoSEQ multiplex PCR, and TCRdb holds only the in-frame ones, with some missing. Of 76,000 or so clones in the sample, under 95% were seen once. Sequenced material: peripheral blood. These TCRs come from a human donor in a cohort sampled during active COVID-19.

V usage is TRBV7-3 and J usage is TRBJ2-1, with D possibly being TRBD2 (6 bases). The CDR3 has 14 residues. V lost 8 bases to trimming and J lost 5 bases, with 16 bases between them. CDR1 SGHTA and CDR2 FQGTGA come from the germline V gene. The CDR3 DNA sequence: TGTGCCAGCGCTCCGTCCGGGGGTAACAATGAGCAGTTCTTC. Encoded protein: CASAPSGGNNEQFF.

The chain recombines TRBV29-1 with TRBJ2-7, with 10 bases that match TRBD1. In germline, CDR1 is SQVTM, CDR2 ANQGSEA. The CDR3 has 15 amino acids. V trimming: 5 bases; J trimming: 4 bases; junction bases outside the gene matches: 11. For the CDR3, the DNA is TGCAGCGTTAACTTTAGGACAGGGGGTAGATACGAGCAGTACTTC. Its protein product is CSVNFRTGGRYEQYF.

This clone was seen a few times. V and J are TRBV10-3 and TRBJ1-3; no clear D gene. V lost 9 bases and J lost 0, with 12 bases in between. Germline assignment: CDR1 ENHRY and CDR2 SYGVKD. This CDR3 comprises 14 residues. The CDR3: CAIRQATSGNTIYF. The CDR3, as DNA: TGTGCCATTCGGCAGGCGACCTCTGGAAACACCATATATTTT.

V gene TRBV9 combines with J gene TRBJ2-3, with 9 nucleotides matching TRBD2. The CDR3 runs 18 residues. Germline V gene sequence: CDR1 SGDLS, CDR2 YYNGEE. The V segment lost 3 bases and the J segment 0 bases; nucleotides outside the gene matches: 11. The CDR3 reads CASSASESGGYSTDTQYF. The CDR3 nucleotides are TGTGCCAGCAGCGCCTCCGAGAGCGGGGGGTATAGCACAGATACGCAGTATTTT.

This clone was seen only a few times. The J gene is TRBJ1-1, the V gene TRBV6-5; the D gene is possibly TRBD1 (6 bases). Germline-derived CDR1 and CDR2 are MNHEY and SVGAGI. The CDR3 length is 14 residues. V was clipped by 6 bases and J by 1 base, with 12 bases between them. CDR3 nucleotides: TGTGCCAGCAGCCGCCTGGGACAGAACACTGAAGCTTTCTTT. As protein: CASSRLGQNTEAFF.

The rearrangement joins TRBV11-2 to TRBJ1-1; D remains unclear. The V and J ends lost 7 bases and 1 base respectively, with 28 bases between them. The length of the CDR3 is 19 residues. CDR1 is SGHAT, CDR2 FQNNGV, per germline. CDR3 in amino acids: CASKPLRFAARSRNTEAFF. The CDR3 nucleotides are TGTGCCAGCAAGCCTCTCAGGTTCGCAGCCCGTTCGCGGAACACTGAAGCTTTCTTT. Supplemented by reference TRBV11-2 and TRBJ1-1, the full variable domain reads EAGVAQSPRYKIIEKRQSVAFWCNPISGHATLYWYQQILGQGPKLLIQFQNNGVVDDSQLPKDRFSAERLKGVDSTLKIQPAKLEDSAVYLCASKPLRFAARSRNTEAFFGQGTRLTVV.

The rearrangement joins TRBV9 to TRBJ1-5; D ambiguous. The V end lost 4 bases, the J end lost 0 bases, and 8 bases lay between the germline ends. This CDR3 comprises 14 residues. Germline CDR1 SGDLS, CDR2 YYNGEE. The CDR3 reads CASSSGYSNQPQHF. In DNA form, the CDR3 reads TGTGCCAGCAGCTCAGGTTATAGCAATCAGCCCCAGCATTTT.

This clone was found a few times. The J gene is TRBJ1-5, the V gene TRBV3-1 (or the pseudogene TRBV3-2); D uncertain. CDR1 is LGHDT, CDR2 YNNKEL, per germline (reference sequence). The CDR3 has 14 residues. Trimming left V 2 bases short and J 10 bases short, with 15 bases between. The CDR3 loop reads CASSQKAEVRPQHF. CDR3 nucleotides: TGTGCCAGCAGCCAAAAAGCGGAGGTCCGTCCCCAGCATTTT.

The V and J genes are TRBV7-9 and TRBJ1-1; D is ambiguous. V gave up 5 bases and J gave up 0 bases, with 7 bases separating them. Germline loops: CDR1 SEHNR, CDR2 FQNEAQ (reference sequence). The CDR3 has 13 amino acids. The CDR3 nucleotides are TGTGCCAGCAGCCTGACTATGAACACTGAAGCTTTCTTT. Its translation: CASSLTMNTEAFF.

In its sample, this clone was seen once. The V and J genes are TRBV27 and TRBJ2-5, with 7 bases lining up with TRBD2. The CDR3 sequence is 15 residues long. V lost 2 bases, J lost 4 bases, and 7 bases stayed unmatched. In germline, CDR1 is MNHEY, CDR2 SMNVEV (reference sequence). This chain's CDR3 is CASSLGGVVSETQYF. For the CDR3, the DNA is TGTGCCAGCAGTTTAGGGGGGGTAGTCTCAGAGACCCAGTACTTC.

This chain joins TRBV25-1 and TRBJ2-5; 11 bases fit TRBD2. The length of the CDR3 is 14 residues. V dropped 3 bases and J dropped 6; count of bases not matched to a gene: 3. Germline V gene lookup returns CDR1 MGHDK and CDR2 SYGVNS. The CDR3 sequence: CASSDSGGAKTQYF. Here the CDR3 DNA reads TGTGCCAGCAGTGATAGCGGGGGGGCAAAGACCCAGTACTTC.

The rearrangement joins TRBV6-2 or TRBV6-3 to TRBJ1-2; 8 bases match TRBD1. V shed 0 bases, J shed 8 bases, and the junction held 8 bases outside the gene matches. The CDR3 totals 15 residues. Germline V gives CDR1 MNHEY, CDR2 SVGEGT. The CDR3 DNA sequence: TGTGCCAGCAGTTACTCGAGAGGCCGACAGGGGGGCTACACCTTC. It codes for CASSYSRGRQGGYTF.

The chain couples TRBV7-2 to TRBJ2-1; 13 nucleotides line up with TRBD2. This CDR3 spans 16 amino acids. J gave up 1 base and V 4 bases, and 1 base lay outside the gene matches. Germline values: CDR1 SGHTA, CDR2 FQGNSA. The CDR3 DNA reads as TGTGCCAGCAGCTGGACTAGCGGGGGTTCCTACAATGAGCAGTTCTTC. Amino acids: CASSWTSGGSYNEQFF.

The chain recombines TRBV5-1 with TRBJ2-5, with TRBD1 matching 7 bases. Unmatched junction bases numbered 5, after V lost 7 bases and J lost 5 bases. CDR3 length: 12 residues. The germline CDR1 and CDR2 sequences are SGHRS and YFSETQ. CDR3 DNA: TGCGCCAGCTCAAGACAGGGTGAGACCCAGTACTTC. Translated: CASSRQGETQYF. The whole variable domain, remainder taken from reference TRBV5-1 and TRBJ2-5, is KAGVTQTPRYLIKTRGQQVTLSCSPISGHRSVSWYQQTPGQGLQFLFEYFSETQRNKGNFPGRFSGRQFSNSRSEMNVSTLELGDSALYLCASSRQGETQYFGPGTRLLVL.

This sequence joins TRBV11-2 and TRBJ1-3; D ambiguous. V dropped 4 bases and J dropped 4 bases, with 17 bases sitting between them. This CDR3 has 16 amino acids. The germline CDR1 and CDR2 sequences are SGHAT and FQNNGV. CDR3 sequence (DNA): TGTGCCAGCAGCTCGGGTGCATCTAGAAGAGGAAACACCATATATTTT. This encodes CASSSGASRRGNTIYF.

V is TRBV4-3 and J is TRBJ2-3, with 12 bases aligning to TRBD2. The CDR3 consists of 18 residues. Per the germline V gene, CDR1 is LGHNA and CDR2 is YSLEER. The V gene end was trimmed by 0 bases and the J gene end by 5 bases; junction bases not matched to a gene: 9. The CDR3 sequence is CASSQDTASGGAQDTQYF. The CDR3 nucleotides are TGCGCCAGCAGCCAAGATACGGCTAGCGGGGGGGCTCAAGATACGCAGTATTTT.

The V call is TRBV10-3, the J call TRBJ2-1; the D gene is possibly TRBD1 (5 bases). This CDR3 is 15 amino acids long. Germline CDR1 ENHRY, CDR2 SYGVKD. Trimming removed 4 bases from V and 4 bases from J, with 14 bases in between. CDR3 sequence (DNA): TGTGCCATCAGTGCACAAGGGGCCGGATACAATGAGCAGTTCTTC. Translated, it gives CAISAQGAGYNEQFF.

V is TRBV27 and J is TRBJ1-1; the D is unclear. V was trimmed by 4 bases and J by 3 bases, leaving 15 bases between them. Germline V lookup: CDR1 MNHEY, CDR2 SMNVEV (reference sequence). There are 15 residues in the CDR3. CDR3 nucleotides: TGTGCCAGCAGTTCCCTTGAGGGCCTCTACACTGAAGCTTTCTTT. Its protein is CASSSLEGLYTEAFF.

CDR3 sequence: CASSQQGGRTEAFF. In DNA, the CDR3 is TGTGCCAGCAGCCAACAGGGGGGGAGAACTGAAGCTTTCTTT. The chain couples TRBV7-3 to TRBJ1-1; 8 bases line up with TRBD1. The CDR3 consists of 14 residues. The germline V gene has CDR1 SGHTA and CDR2 FQGTGA. The J segment lost 5 bases and the V segment lost 5 bases, leaving 7 bases of the junction unmatched.

This chain connects TRBV29-1 to TRBJ1-1; D might be TRBD1 (5 bases). CDR1 is SQVTM and CDR2 is ANQGSEA in the germline V gene. The CDR3 is 12 residues long. CDR3 sequence reads: CSAQEGAREAFF. The CDR3 nucleotides read TGCAGTGCACAGGAAGGGGCTCGAGAAGCTTTCTTT.

The V and J genes are TRBV15 and TRBJ1-1; the D is unclear. Trimming took off 2 bases at V and 1 base at J, with 14 bases between the two ends. Germline V gene data show CDR1 as LNHNV and CDR2 as YYDKDF (reference sequence). CDR3 size: 16 residues. This CDR3 reads CATSRWREVGNTEAFF. CDR3 nucleotides: TGTGCCACCAGCAGATGGAGGGAGGTGGGGAACACTGAAGCTTTCTTT.

This clone was counted a few times. The chain joins TRBV3-1 (or the pseudogene TRBV3-2) to TRBJ1-1, with D possibly being TRBD1 (5 bases). The germline V gene encodes CDR1 LGHDT and CDR2 YNNKEL (reference sequence). V lost 0 bases, J lost 4 bases, and 12 bases lay in between. The CDR3 sequence is 15 residues long. The CDR3 DNA reads TGTGCCAGCAGCCAAGATCAGGGAAGCGCCACTGAAGCTTTCTTT. Translating gives CASSQDQGSATEAFF.

Comments on this clone: Other DNA sequences from this sample encode an identical CDR3 as well. V is TRBV7-2 and J is TRBJ2-4, with no clear D. CDR1 is SGHTA, CDR2 FQGNSA, per germline. V shed 1 base and J shed 0 bases, with 4 bases lying between them. This CDR3 spans 14 amino acids. CDR3 sequence reads: CASSLDKAKNIQYF. The CDR3 DNA reads as TGTGCCAGCAGCTTAGATAAAGCCAAAAACATTCAGTACTTC.

J is TRBJ2-2 and V is TRBV5-1; possible D gene TRBD2, 6 bases. The CDR3 contains 15 residues. The V end was cut by 0 bases, the J end by 5 bases, with 11 bases between. Germline lookup yields CDR1 SGHRS and CDR2 YFSETQ. DNA for the CDR3: TGCGCCAGCAGCTTGGTGGGACTCCCGACCGGGGAGCTGTTTTTT. Its translation is CASSLVGLPTGELFF.